The T cell receptor (beta chain) under discussion was sequenced for a study of identical twins. In its sample, this clonotype was seen many times. In TCRdb, the 5' RACE reads were re-called with MiXCR into one record per CDR3 protein. The top ten clones hold about 12% of a sample with around 100,000 distinct CDR3 sequences, under 6.5% of them seen once. The sample comprised memory T cells sorted from blood. This receptor was identified in a woman aged 45-65 years in good health.

CDR3 in DNA: TGTGCCAGCAGTACGTGGACAGGGGGCACTCAGCCCCAGCATTTT. It yields the protein CASSTWTGGTQPQHF. The rearrangement links TRBV2 to TRBJ1-5; TRBD1 matches 11 bases. CDR1 and CDR2 from the germline V gene are SNHLY and FYNNEI. This CDR3 contains 15 residues. V shed 5 bases, J shed 6 bases, and the junction held 6 bases outside the gene matches.